This TCR beta chain was identified during a study of identifying expanded T cells in peripheral blood. Findings and limits, study-wide: Differentially abundant clones: around 1.2 between replicates, 15 to 17 at about two weeks, around 20 at four.

During the collection period, no donor immune events like infections were recorded. Here immunoSEQ multiplex PCR was the method, and the copy in TCRdb shows in-frame clones only, minus some. The sample shows about 100,000 clones, 70% to 90% of them seen only once. Concerning this clone: Its antigen remains unknown.

Trimming removed 0 bases from V and 0 bases from J, with 8 bases in between. The CDR3 is 15 amino acids. Germline V gene data show CDR1 as LGHNA and CDR2 as YSLEER. This receptor was identified in a person between 18 and 70 years old in good health. Material: blood. The gene calls are TRBV4-3 and TRBJ1-1; D is unclear. CDR3 amino acids: CASSQEYNMNTEAFF. CDR3 in DNA: TGCGCCAGCAGCCAAGAGTACAATATGAACACTGAAGCTTTCTTT.